This T cell receptor (beta chain) was documented in a study of molecular identifiers for immune sequencing clone quantification. Overall study results and limits: Underestimation of highly expanded clone sizes could arise where identical TCR molecules share a barcode. More than 97% of effector molecules, versus under 1% of naive-cell molecules, belonged to clones above 20 RNA copies.

This clonotype was counted ten times or more. What it binds is unknown. Preparation of the bulk TCR libraries relied on previously described methods and listed TCR primers. Each CDR3 protein is one row after TCRdb ran MiXCR on the PCR reads. This table has about 640,000 distinct CDR3 sequences, 20% appearing once. For naive CD8 T cells, sorting used the CD8+CD4-CCR7+CD45RA+ phenotype. Sequenced: naive CD8+ T cells from blood, with Jurkat cell RNA spiked in. Subset meaning: FACS-sorted CD8+CD4-CCR7+CD45RA+ naive T cells. The source of this sequence is a human donor in good health. Some libraries in this study had Jurkat cell RNA spiked in.

This chain's CDR3 is CASSIGSGDSFVYEQYF. CDR3 DNA: TGTGCCAGTAGTATCGGGTCAGGGGATAGTTTTGTCTACGAGCAGTACTTC. The V and J genes are TRBV19 and TRBJ2-7, with a weak D call TRBD1 (6 bases). This CDR3 is 17 amino acids long. Deletions cut 3 bases from V and 3 bases from J, with 21 bases between. The V gene's germline CDR1 is LNHDA and CDR2 SQIVND (reference sequence).